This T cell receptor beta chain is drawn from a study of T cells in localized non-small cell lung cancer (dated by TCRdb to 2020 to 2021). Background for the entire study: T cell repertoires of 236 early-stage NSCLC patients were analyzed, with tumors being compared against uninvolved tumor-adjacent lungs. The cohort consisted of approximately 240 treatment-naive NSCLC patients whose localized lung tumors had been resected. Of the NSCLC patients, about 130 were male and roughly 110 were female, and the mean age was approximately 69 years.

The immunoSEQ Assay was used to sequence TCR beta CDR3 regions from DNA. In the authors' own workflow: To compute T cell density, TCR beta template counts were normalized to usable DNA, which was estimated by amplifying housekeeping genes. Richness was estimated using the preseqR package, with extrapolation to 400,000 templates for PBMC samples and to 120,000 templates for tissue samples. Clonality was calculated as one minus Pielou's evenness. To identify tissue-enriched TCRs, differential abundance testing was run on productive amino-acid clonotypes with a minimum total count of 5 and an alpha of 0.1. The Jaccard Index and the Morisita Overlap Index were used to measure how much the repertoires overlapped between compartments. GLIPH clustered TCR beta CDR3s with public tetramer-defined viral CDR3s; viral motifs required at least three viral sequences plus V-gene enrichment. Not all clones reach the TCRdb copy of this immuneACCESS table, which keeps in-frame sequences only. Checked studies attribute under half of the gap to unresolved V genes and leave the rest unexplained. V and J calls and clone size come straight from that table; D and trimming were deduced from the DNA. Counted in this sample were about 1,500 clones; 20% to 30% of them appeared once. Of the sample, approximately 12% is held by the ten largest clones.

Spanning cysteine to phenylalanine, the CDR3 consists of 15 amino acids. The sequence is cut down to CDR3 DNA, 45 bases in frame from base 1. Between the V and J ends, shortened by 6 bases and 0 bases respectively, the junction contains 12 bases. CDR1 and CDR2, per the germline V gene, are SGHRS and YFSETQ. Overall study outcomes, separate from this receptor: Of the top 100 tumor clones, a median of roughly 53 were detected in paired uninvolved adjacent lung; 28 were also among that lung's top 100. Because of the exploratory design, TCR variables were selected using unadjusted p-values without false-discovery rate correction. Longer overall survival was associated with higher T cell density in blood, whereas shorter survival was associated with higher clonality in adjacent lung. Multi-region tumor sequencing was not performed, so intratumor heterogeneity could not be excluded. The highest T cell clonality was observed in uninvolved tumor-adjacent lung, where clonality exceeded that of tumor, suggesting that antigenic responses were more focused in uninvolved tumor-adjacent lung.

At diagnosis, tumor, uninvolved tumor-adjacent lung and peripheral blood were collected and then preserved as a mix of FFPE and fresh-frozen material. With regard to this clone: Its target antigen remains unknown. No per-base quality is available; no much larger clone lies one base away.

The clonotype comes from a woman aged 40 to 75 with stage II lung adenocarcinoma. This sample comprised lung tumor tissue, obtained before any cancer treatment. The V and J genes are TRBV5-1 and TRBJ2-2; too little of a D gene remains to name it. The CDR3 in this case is CASTWTASNTGELFF. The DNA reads TGCGCCAGCACTTGGACCGCTTCGAACACCGGGGAGCTGTTTTTT.